The clone carrying this TCR beta chain was detected many times. The antigen is undetermined. The sample originates from a study of T cells in Graves' hyperthyroidism and ophthalmopathy. The study's findings and limits: Ophthalmopathy stood apart from stable hyperthyroidism in a 13 V-J model.

What was amplified from RNA transcripts were TCR beta CDR3 regions. A set of HTBI primers served as the primers for a first-round RT-PCR of the TCR CDR3. TCRdb itself ran the multiplex PCR reads through MiXCR, one entry per CDR3 protein. The table records hundreds of thousands of distinct CDR3 sequences, approximately 15% of them present only once. Trimming took off 3 bases at V and 7 bases at J, with 7 bases between the two ends. The CDR3 extends over 13 amino acids. Diagnoses were established using clinical symptoms, serum thyroxine and TRAb, thyroid ultrasound and orbital computed tomography. PBMCs were derived from around 10 ml fresh peripheral blood.

This chain uses TRBV12-3 or TRBV12-4 with TRBJ1-6; D ambiguous. The clonotype comes from a woman aged 25 to 39 with Graves' hyperthyroidism. The sequencing input was blood. The CDR3 loop is CASSFGSNSPLHF. DNA for the CDR3: TGTGCCAGCAGTTTTGGATCGAATTCACCCCTCCACTTT.